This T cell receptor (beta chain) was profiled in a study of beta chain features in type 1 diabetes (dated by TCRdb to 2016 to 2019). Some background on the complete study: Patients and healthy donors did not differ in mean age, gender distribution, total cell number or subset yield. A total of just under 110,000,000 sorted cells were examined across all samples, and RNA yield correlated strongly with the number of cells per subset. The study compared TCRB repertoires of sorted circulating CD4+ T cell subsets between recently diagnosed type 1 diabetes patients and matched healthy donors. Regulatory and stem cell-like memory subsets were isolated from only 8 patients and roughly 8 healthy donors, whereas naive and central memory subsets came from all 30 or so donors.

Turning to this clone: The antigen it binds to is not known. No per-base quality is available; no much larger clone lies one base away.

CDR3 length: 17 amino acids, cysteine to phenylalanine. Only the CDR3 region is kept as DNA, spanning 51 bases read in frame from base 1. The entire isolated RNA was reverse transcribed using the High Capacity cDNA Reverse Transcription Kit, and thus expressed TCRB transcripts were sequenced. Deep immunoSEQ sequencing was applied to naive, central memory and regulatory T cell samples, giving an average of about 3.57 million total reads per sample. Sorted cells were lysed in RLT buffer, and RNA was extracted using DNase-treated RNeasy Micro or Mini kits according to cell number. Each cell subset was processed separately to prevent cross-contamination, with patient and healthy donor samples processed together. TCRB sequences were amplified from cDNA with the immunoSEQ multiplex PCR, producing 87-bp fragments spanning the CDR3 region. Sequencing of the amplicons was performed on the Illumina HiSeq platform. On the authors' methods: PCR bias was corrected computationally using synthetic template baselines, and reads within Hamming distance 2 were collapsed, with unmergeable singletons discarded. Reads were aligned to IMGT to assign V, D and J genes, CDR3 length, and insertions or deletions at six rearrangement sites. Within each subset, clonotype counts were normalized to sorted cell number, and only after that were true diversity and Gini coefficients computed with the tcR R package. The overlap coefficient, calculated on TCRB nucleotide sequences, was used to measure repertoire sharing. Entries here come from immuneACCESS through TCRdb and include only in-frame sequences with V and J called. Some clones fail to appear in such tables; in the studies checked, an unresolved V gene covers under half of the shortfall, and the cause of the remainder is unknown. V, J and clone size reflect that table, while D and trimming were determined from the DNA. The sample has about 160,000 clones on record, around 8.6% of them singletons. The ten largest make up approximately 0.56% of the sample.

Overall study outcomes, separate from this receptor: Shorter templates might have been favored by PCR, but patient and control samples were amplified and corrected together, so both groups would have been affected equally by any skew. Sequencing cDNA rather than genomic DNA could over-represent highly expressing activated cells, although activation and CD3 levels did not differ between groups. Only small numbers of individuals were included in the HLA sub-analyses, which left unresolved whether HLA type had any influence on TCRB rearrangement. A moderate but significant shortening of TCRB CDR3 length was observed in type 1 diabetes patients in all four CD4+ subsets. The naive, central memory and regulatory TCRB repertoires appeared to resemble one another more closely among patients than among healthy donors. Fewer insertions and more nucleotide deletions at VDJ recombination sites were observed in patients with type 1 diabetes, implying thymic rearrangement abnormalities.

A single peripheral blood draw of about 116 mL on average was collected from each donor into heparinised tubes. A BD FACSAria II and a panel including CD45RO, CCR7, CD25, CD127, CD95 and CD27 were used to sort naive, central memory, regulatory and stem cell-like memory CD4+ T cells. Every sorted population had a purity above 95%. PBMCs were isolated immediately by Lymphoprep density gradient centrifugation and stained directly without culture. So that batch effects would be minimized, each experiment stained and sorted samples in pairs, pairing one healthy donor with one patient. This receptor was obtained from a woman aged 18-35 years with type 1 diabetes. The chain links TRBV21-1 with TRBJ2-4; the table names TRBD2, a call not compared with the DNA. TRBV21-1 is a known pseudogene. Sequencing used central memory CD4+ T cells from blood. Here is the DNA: TGTGCCAGCAGCAAAGGGGGAGGGAGATTAGCCAAAAACATTCAGTACTTC. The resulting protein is CASSKGGGRLAKNIQYF.